This T cell receptor (beta chain) was documented in a study of sequential checkpoint blockade in melanoma. Study-level information: Matched biopsies came pretreatment and at week 13 for about 24 patients.

This CDR3 comprises 13 residues. Looked up from germline, CDR1 is MNHGY and CDR2 is SAAAGT. V lost 5 bases, J lost 7 bases, and 14 bases lay in between. The data were produced by immunoSEQ multiplex PCR, yet TCRdb's version contains in-frame clones alone and is incomplete. The sample lists around 35,000 clones; roughly 32% were seen once. Treatment noted: randomized to nivolumab then ipilimumab (arm A) or the reverse (arm B). This clone was detected a few times. V and J are TRBV6-8 and TRBJ1-1; D is ambiguous. The TCR comes from a human donor with melanoma. The input for sequencing was tumor tissue (inferred from file names), taken from a patient given nivolumab and ipilimumab in sequence. The CDR3 here is CASSPDSGNEAFF. The CDR3 nucleotides read TGTGCCAGCAGTCCCGACTCGGGAAATGAAGCTTTCTTT.